The next 3 T cell receptor beta chains were all read from a single sample in a study of low-dose radiotherapy and immunotherapy resistance in tumors. First-strand cDNA relied on TRAV- and TRBV-specific primers spanning alpha and beta chains. Amplification of TCRs used a constant-region primer and V-primer adapter for about 18 PCR cycles. TCRdb used MiXCR to reprocess the reads, holding one entry per CDR3 protein. The profile covers roughly 90,000 distinct CDR3 sequences, with 20% appearing a single time and about 13% taken by the ten largest. Documented time point: after trial treatment. Described treatment: LDRT plus nivolumab, ipilimumab, low-dose cyclophosphamide and aspirin (RACIN trial). The sequencing here drew on PBMCs, taken after low-dose radiotherapy plus immunotherapy. The receptors shown here come from a female donor with ovarian cancer.

At least ten counts were recorded for this clonotype. The rearrangement joins TRBV20-1 to TRBJ2-1; D is perhaps TRBD2 (6 bases). Germline CDR1 DFQATT, CDR2 SNEGSKA (reference sequence). V lost 3 bases and J 7 bases, leaving 13 bases between the germline ends. The CDR3 consists of 13 residues. The CDR3 spells CSARGLPGNEQFF. CDR3 sequence (DNA): TGCAGTGCTAGGGGACTCCCAGGGAATGAGCAGTTCTTC.

This chain uses TRBV6-6 with TRBJ1-2, with 8 bases that match TRBD1. There are 13 residues in the CDR3. The V gene's germline CDR1 is MNHNY and CDR2 SVGAGI (reference sequence). V trimming: 6 bases; J trimming: 7 bases; junction bases outside the gene matches: 7. CDR3: CASRGQELSGYTF. CDR3 sequence (DNA): TGTGCCAGCAGGGGACAGGAACTGAGTGGCTACACCTTC.

As regards this clonotype: This may be a read error: a much more frequent sequence differs by one nucleotide. This sequence joins TRBV29-1 and TRBJ2-1; D not certain. CDR1 SQVTM and CDR2 ANQGSEA come from the germline V gene. Deletions cut 2 bases from V and 10 bases from J, with 15 bases between. The CDR3 is made up of 13 amino acids. The CDR3 nucleotides are TGCAGCGTTGAAATGACGGCCGGGCTGGAGCAGTTCTTC. This encodes CSVEMTAGLEQFF.